Sequencing of this TCR beta chain was carried out in a study of human versus mouse CDR3 diversity and MHC coevolution. Study background: Reportedly, immunoSEQ detects one in 200,000 T cells with minimized PCR bias.

Cells were CD45RO-negative CD62L-positive naive CD4 T cells sorted from PBMCs. Here immunoSEQ multiplex PCR was the method, and the copy in TCRdb shows in-frame clones only, minus some. The sample has roughly 80,000 clones, about 94% seen once. Comments on this clone: The antigen is unknown.

Study-level points and caveats: In humans, T-cell selection involved 6 or 7 MHC II alleles. Among all groups, most of the three human donors showed least clonal inequality.

The J segment lost 3 bases and the V segment lost 0 bases, leaving 6 bases of the junction unmatched. The germline V gene encodes CDR1 MNHEY and CDR2 SVGAGI. CDR3 length equals 16 residues. The clonotype comes from a person aged 30-69 years in good health. Sequenced sample: naive CD4+ T cells from blood. Subset here: CD45RO-negative CD62L-positive naive CD4 T cells. The J gene is TRBJ2-7, the V gene TRBV6-5; 9 bases agree with TRBD1. CDR3: CASSYSWNRGRYEQYF. In nucleotides, the CDR3 is TGTGCCAGCAGTTACTCGTGGAACAGGGGGCGCTACGAGCAGTACTTC.